What follows are 5 T cell receptor beta chains derived from one specimen sequenced in a study (dated by TCRdb to between 2014 and 2017). CD4+CD25+CD127-/low cells were isolated as Tregs. Preparation of the library involved 5' RACE. The instrument was an Illumina MiSeq. Using fastp trimming at Q25 and MiXCR clonotype assembly, TCRdb reanalyzed the public sequencing data and kept in-frame beta chains. Each CDR3 protein gets just one entry, which takes the most common genes and DNA from the rows behind it. The sample table shows approximately 12,000 distinct CDR3 sequences, and roughly 51% are seen once. The ten largest clones add up to 12% of the sample. Source material: tumor-infiltrating Tregs sorted from the breast tumor. The receptors were gathered from a female donor with breast cancer.

The rearrangement joins TRBV10-3 to TRBJ2-2; 10 nucleotides align to TRBD2. Germline V gene lookup returns CDR1 ENHRY and CDR2 SYGVKD. V gave up 8 bases and J gave up 4 bases; unmatched junction bases: 7. The CDR3 contains 15 residues. The CDR3 loop is CAIGFSGRGTGELFF. The CDR3 bases are TGTGCCATCGGGTTCAGCGGGAGGGGCACCGGGGAGCTGTTTTTT.

This chain uses TRBV20-1 with TRBJ1-2; D is uncertain. Deletions cut 3 bases from V and 6 bases from J, with 8 bases between. Per germline, CDR1 DFQATT and CDR2 SNEGSKA (reference sequence). This CDR3 is built from 11 residues. CDR3: CSASRAHGYTF. CDR3 in DNA: TGCAGTGCTAGTCGTGCCCATGGCTACACCTTC.

The chain joins TRBV7-2 to TRBJ2-1, with 8 bases lining up with TRBD2. Germline CDR1 reads SGHTA; CDR2 reads FQGNSA. The CDR3 loop spans 16 amino acids. Germline trimming cut 1 base from V and 2 bases from J; bases unmatched to any gene: 4. CDR3 coding DNA: TGTGCCAGCAGCTTAGATGGCGGGAGGACCTACAATGAGCAGTTCTTC. This encodes CASSLDGGRTYNEQFF. Full variable domain (remainder filled in from reference TRBV7-2 and TRBJ2-1): GAGVSQSPSNKVTEKGKDVELRCDPISGHTALYWYRQSLGQGLEFLIYFQGNSAPDKSGLPSDRFSAERTGGSVSTLTIQRTQQEDSAVYLCASSLDGGRTYNEQFFGPGTRLTVL.

This sequence joins TRBV7-2 and TRBJ2-3; D is unresolved. The germline V and J ends were trimmed by 2 bases and 6 bases, with 12 bases remaining between them. CDR1 and CDR2 from the germline V gene are SGHTA and FQGNSA. The CDR3 is 14 amino acids. This CDR3 reads CASSLYSATDTQYF. The CDR3 region has the DNA TGTGCCAGCAGCTTATATTCTGCGACCGATACGCAGTATTTT.

This chain connects TRBV11-2 to TRBJ2-1, with TRBD2 matching 9 bases. The CDR3 extends over 14 amino acids. Germline lookup yields CDR1 SGHAT and CDR2 FQNNGV. The V segment lost 4 bases and the J segment 2 bases; nucleotides outside the gene matches: 0. The CDR3 bases are TGTGCCAGCAGCTCTAGCGGGGCCTACAATGAGCAGTTCTTC. Protein: CASSSSGAYNEQFF.